A single T cell receptor beta chain is shown here with its context. This record belongs to a study of T cells in pancreatic ductal adenocarcinoma. Measured with immunoSEQ multiplex PCR; TCRdb has only the in-frame clones, and not every one. The repertoire consists of over 85,000 clones, with about 95% occurring once and the leading ten covering about 3.4%. The CDR3 sequence is 12 residues long. Germline-derived CDR1 and CDR2 are SNHLY and FYNNEI. The V gene lost 4 bases and the J gene lost 8 bases, with 8 bases spanning the gap. Selected pancreatic ductal adenocarcinoma patients had undergone surgery without neoadjuvant therapy.

J is TRBJ1-4 and V is TRBV2; D ambiguous. This TCR was sampled from a human donor with pancreatic ductal adenocarcinoma. Sequencing was performed on PBMCs. CDR3 loop: CASSVYAEKLFF. The CDR3 DNA reads as TGTGCCAGCAGTGTGTACGCGGAAAAACTGTTTTTT.